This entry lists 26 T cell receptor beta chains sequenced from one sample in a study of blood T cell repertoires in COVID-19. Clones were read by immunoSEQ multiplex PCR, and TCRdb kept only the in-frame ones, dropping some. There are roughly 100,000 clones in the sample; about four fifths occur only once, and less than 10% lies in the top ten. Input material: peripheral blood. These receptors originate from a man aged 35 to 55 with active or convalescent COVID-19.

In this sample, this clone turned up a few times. This CDR3 is CASSPQLDSSNYGYTF. CDR3 bases: TGTGCCAGCTCACCCCAGCTGGACAGTTCTAACTATGGCTACACCTTC. The gene calls are TRBV18 and TRBJ1-2, with a possible D match to TRBD1 (6 bases). This CDR3 spans 16 amino acids. V dropped 3 bases and J dropped 0 bases, with 14 bases sitting between them. Germline V gene lookup returns CDR1 KGHSH and CDR2 LQKENI.

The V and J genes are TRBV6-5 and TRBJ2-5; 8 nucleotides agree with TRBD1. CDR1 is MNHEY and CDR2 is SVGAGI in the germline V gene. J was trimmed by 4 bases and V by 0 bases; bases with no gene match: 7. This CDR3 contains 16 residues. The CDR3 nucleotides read TGTGCCAGCAGTTACTCGGGGACAGGAGGGATAGAGACCCAGTACTTC. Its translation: CASSYSGTGGIETQYF.

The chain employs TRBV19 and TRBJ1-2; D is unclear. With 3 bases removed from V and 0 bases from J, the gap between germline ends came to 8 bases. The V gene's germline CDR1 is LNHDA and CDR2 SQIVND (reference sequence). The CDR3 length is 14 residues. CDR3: CASSIGRANYGYTF. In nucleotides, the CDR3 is TGTGCCAGTAGTATCGGGAGAGCTAACTATGGCTACACCTTC.

The CDR3 protein is CASSLGRLAGGLGDTQYF. The CDR3 DNA reads as TGCGCCAGCAGCTTGGGAAGACTAGCGGGGGGCTTAGGTGATACGCAGTATTTT. V usage is TRBV5-1 and J usage is TRBJ2-3; 13 positions match TRBD2. The germline CDR1 and CDR2 sequences are SGHRS and YFSETQ. V gave up 0 bases and J gave up 6 bases; unmatched junction bases: 10. The CDR3 covers 18 residues.

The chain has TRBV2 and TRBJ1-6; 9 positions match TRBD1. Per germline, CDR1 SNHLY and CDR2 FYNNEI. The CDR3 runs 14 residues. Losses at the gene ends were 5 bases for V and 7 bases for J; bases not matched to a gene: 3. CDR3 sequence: CASSSGQGNSPLHF. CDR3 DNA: TGTGCCAGCAGTTCGGGACAGGGCAATTCACCCCTCCACTTT.

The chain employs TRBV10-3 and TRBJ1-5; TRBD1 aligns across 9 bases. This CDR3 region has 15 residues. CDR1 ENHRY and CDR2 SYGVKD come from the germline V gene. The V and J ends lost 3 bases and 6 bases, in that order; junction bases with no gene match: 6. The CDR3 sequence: CAISDLGTGSQPQHF. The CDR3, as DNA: TGTGCCATCAGTGACTTAGGGACAGGGAGTCAGCCCCAGCATTTT.

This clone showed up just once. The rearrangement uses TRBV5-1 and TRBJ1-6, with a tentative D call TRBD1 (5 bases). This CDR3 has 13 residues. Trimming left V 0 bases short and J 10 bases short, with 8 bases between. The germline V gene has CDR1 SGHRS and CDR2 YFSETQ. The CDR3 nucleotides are TGCGCCAGCAGCTTGGGGGGCGAATCACCCCTCCACTTT. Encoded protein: CASSLGGESPLHF.

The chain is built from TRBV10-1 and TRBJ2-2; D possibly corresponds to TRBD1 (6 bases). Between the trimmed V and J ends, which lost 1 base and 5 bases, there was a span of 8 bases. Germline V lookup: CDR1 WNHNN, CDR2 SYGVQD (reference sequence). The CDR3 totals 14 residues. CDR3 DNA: TGCGCCAGCAGTGAGTGGACAGATACCGGGGAGCTGTTTTTT. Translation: CASSEWTDTGELFF.

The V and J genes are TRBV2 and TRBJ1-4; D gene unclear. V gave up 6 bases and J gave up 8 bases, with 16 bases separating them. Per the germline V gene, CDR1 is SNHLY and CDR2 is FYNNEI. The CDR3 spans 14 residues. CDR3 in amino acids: CASSANEGQEKLFF. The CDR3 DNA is TGTGCCAGCAGCGCCAATGAGGGCCAGGAAAAACTGTTTTTT.

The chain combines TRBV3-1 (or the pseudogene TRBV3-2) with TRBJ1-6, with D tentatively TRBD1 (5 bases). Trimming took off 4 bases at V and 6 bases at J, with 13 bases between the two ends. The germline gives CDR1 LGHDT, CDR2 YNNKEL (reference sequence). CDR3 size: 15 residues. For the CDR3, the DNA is TGTGCCAGCAGCCTCGGGGGTGCGGGTAATTCACCCCTCCACTTT. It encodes CASSLGGAGNSPLHF.

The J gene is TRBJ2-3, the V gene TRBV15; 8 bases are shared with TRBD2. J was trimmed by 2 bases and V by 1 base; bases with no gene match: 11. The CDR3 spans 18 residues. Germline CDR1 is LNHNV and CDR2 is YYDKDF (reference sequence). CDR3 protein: CATSRGGRTSTHTDTQYF. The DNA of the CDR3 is TGTGCCACCAGCAGAGGGGGGAGGACTAGCACACACACAGATACGCAGTATTTT.

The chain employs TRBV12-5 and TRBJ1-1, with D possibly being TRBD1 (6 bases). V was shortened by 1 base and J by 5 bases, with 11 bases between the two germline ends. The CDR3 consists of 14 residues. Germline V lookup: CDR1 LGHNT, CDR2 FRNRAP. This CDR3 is CASGLGHRETEAFF. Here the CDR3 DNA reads TGTGCTAGTGGTTTGGGCCACAGGGAGACTGAAGCTTTCTTT.

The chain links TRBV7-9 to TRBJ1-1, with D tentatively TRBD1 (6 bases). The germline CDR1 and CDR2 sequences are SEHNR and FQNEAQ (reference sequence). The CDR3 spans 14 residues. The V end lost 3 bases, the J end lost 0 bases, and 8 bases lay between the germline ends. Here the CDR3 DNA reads TGTGCCAGCAGCTTCGGACAGCTGAACACTGAAGCTTTCTTT. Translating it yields CASSFGQLNTEAFF.

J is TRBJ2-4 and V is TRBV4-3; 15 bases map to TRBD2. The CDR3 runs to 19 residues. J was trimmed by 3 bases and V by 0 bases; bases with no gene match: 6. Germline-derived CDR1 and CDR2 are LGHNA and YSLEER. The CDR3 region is CASSQEWTSGGERKNIQYF. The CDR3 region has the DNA TGCGCCAGCAGCCAAGAATGGACTAGCGGGGGGGAACGCAAAAACATTCAGTACTTC.

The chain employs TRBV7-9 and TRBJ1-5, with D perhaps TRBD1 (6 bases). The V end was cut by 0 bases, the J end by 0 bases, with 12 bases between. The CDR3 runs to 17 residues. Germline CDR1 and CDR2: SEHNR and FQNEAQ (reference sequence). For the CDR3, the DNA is TGTGCCAGCAGCTTAGCTTGGACAGAGGATAGCAATCAGCCCCAGCATTTT. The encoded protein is CASSLAWTEDSNQPQHF.

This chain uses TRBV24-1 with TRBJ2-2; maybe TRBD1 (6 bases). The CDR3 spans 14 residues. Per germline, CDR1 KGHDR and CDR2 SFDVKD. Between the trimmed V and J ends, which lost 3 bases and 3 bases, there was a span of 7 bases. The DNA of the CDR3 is TGTGCCACCAGTGATCACAGGGACACCGGGGAGCTGTTTTTT. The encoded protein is CATSDHRDTGELFF.

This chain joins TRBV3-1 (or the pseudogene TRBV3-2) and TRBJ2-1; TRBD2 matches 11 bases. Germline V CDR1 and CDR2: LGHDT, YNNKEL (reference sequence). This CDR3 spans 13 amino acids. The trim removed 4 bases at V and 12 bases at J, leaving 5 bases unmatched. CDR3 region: CASSLTSGGPQFF. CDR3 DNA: TGTGCCAGCAGCCTAACTAGCGGGGGCCCGCAGTTCTTC.

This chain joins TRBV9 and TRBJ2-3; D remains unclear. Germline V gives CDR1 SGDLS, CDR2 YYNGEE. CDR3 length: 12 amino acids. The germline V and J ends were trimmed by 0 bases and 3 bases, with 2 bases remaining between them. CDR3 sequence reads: CASSVVTDTQYF. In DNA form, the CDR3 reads TGTGCCAGCAGCGTAGTAACAGATACGCAGTATTTT.

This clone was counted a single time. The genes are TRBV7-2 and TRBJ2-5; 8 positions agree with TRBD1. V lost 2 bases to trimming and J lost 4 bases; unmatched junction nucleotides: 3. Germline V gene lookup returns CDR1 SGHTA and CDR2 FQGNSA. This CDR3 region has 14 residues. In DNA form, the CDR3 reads TGTGCCAGCAGCTTACAGGGGGCACGAGAGACCCAGTACTTC. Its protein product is CASSLQGARETQYF. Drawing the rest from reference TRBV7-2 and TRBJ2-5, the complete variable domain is GAGVSQSPSNKVTEKGKDVELRCDPISGHTALYWYRQSLGQGLEFLIYFQGNSAPDKSGLPSDRFSAERTGGSVSTLTIQRTQQEDSAVYLCASSLQGARETQYFGPGTRLLVL.

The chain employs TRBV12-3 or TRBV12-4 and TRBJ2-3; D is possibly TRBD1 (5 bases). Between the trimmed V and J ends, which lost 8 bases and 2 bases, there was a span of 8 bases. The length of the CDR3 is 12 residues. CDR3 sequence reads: CASQQVTDTQYF. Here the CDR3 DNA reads TGTGCCAGCCAACAGGTCACAGATACGCAGTATTTT.

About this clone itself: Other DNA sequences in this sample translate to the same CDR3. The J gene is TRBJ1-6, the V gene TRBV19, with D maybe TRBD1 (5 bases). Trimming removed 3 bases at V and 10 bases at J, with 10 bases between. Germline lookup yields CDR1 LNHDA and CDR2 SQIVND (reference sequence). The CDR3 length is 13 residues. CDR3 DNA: TGTGCCAGTAGTATTGGGGCCGGATCACCCCTCCACTTT. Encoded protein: CASSIGAGSPLHF.

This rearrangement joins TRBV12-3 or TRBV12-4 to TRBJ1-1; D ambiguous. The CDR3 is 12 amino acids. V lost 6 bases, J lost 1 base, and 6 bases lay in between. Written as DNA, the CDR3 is TGTGCCAGCAGCCCCCAGAACACTGAAGCTTTCTTT. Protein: CASSPQNTEAFF.

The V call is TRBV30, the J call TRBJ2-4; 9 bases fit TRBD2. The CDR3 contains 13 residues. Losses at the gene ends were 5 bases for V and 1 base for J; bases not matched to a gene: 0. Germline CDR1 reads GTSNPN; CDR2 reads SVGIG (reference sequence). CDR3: CAWGTSAKNIQYF. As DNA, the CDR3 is TGTGCCTGGGGGACTAGCGCCAAAAACATTCAGTACTTC.

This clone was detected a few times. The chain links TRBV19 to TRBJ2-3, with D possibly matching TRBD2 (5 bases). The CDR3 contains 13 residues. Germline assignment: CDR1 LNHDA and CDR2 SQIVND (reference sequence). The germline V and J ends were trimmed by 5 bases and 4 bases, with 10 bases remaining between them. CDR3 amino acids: CASSFSGADTQYF. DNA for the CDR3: TGTGCCAGTAGTTTCTCCGGGGCAGATACGCAGTATTTT.

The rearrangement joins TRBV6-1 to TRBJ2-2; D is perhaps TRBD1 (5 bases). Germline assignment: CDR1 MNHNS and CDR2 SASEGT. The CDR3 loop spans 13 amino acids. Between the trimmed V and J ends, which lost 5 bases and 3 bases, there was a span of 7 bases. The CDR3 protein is CASSPGYTGELFF. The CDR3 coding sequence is TGTGCCAGCAGTCCAGGGTACACCGGGGAGCTGTTTTTT.

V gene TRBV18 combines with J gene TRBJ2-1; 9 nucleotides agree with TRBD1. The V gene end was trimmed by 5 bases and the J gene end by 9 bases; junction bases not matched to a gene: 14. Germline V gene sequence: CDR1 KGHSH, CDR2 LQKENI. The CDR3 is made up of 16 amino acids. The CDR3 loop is CASSRLDRGQTSEQFF. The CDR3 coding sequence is TGTGCCAGCTCAAGACTGGACAGGGGCCAGACCAGTGAGCAGTTCTTC.